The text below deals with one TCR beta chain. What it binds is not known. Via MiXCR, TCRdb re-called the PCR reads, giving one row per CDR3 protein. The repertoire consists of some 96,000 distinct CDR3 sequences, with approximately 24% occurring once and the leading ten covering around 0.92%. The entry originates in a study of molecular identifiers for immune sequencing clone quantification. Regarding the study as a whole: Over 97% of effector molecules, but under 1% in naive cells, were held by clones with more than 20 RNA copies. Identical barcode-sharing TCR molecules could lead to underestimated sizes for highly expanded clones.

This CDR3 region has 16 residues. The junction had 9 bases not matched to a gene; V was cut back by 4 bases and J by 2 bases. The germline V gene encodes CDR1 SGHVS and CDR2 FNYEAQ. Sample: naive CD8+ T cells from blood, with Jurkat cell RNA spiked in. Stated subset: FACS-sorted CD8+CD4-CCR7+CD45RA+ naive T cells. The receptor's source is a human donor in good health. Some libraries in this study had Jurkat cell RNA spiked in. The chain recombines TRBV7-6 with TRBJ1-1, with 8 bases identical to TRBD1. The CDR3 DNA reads TGTGCCAGCAGCTCTCACCAGGGGGCCCCTAACACTGAAGCTTTCTTT. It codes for CASSSHQGAPNTEAFF.